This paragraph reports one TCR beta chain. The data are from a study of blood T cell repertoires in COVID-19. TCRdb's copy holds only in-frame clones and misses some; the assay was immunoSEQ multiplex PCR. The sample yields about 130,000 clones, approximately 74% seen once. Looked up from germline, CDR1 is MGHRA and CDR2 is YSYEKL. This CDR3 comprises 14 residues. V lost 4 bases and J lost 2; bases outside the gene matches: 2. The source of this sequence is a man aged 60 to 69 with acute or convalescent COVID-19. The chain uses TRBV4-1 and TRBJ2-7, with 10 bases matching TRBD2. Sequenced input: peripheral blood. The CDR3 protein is CASSLLAGPYEQYF. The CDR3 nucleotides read TGCGCCAGCAGCCTACTAGCGGGGCCCTACGAGCAGTACTTC.